This entry lists 3 T cell receptor beta chains sequenced from one sample in a study of early T cells in non-severe SARS-CoV-2 infection. One entry per CDR3 protein, called by TCRdb with MiXCR from the 5' RACE reads. This table has some 50,000 distinct CDR3 sequences, about 9.3% appearing once. Input material: whole blood. The receptors were gathered from an adult who was a healthcare worker with PCR-confirmed SARS-CoV-2 infection or an uninfected control (not recorded which).

This clonotype was counted at least ten times. This sequence joins TRBV29-1 and TRBJ2-7; TRBD2 matches at 11 bases. The germline V gene has CDR1 SQVTM and CDR2 ANQGSEA. The CDR3 extends over 15 amino acids. Trimming removed 2 bases from V and 7 bases from J; junction bases left unmatched: 10. The CDR3, as DNA: TGCAGCGTTGAACATGCGGAACTAGCGGGAGTAGAGCAGTACTTC. It encodes CSVEHAELAGVEQYF.

This clonotype was observed many times. The chain carries TRBV6-5 and TRBJ1-2, with 9 bases identical to TRBD1. Germline V gene data show CDR1 as MNHEY and CDR2 as SVGAGI. CDR3 length: 15 residues. With 0 bases clipped from V and 4 bases from J, the junction kept 3 bases outside the gene matches. The CDR3 coding sequence is TGTGCCAGCAGTTACTCCAACAGGGGGCTCTATGGCTACACCTTC. This translates into CASSYSNRGLYGYTF.

This clonotype was counted ten times or more. The chain has TRBV6-1 and TRBJ2-1, with D possibly matching TRBD2 (6 bases). Germline CDR1 and CDR2: MNHNS and SASEGT. This CDR3 region has 14 residues. V was pared by 11 bases and J by 0 bases, with 14 bases between. CDR3: CAGGTERSYNEQFF. CDR3 in DNA: TGTGCCGGGGGGACTGAACGCTCCTACAATGAGCAGTTCTTC.